This TCR beta chain was identified during a study of blood T cell repertoires in COVID-19. Using immunoSEQ multiplex PCR, the repertoire was profiled, and TCRdb retains in-frame clones only, with some absent. The sample consists of 200,000 to 250,000 clones, 75% to 85% of them appearing once. This clone was observed a single time. V lost 5 bases, J lost 4 bases, and 23 bases lay in between. CDR1 and CDR2 (germline): SEHNR, FQNEAQ (reference sequence). The CDR3 is 17 amino acids. This TCR was sampled from a man aged 35-49 years who had recovered from COVID-19. Material: PBMCs or T cells enriched from blood (not recorded which). The rearrangement links TRBV7-9 to TRBJ1-2, with D perhaps matching TRBD1 (6 bases). The CDR3 region is CASSPTGSGAITYGYTF. DNA of the CDR3: TGTGCCAGCAGCCCCACAGGGTCCGGGGCAATAACCTATGGCTACACCTTC. The complete variable domain, with remaining parts taken from reference TRBV7-9 and TRBJ1-2, reads DTGVSQNPRHKITKRGQNVTFRCDPISEHNRLYWYRQTLGQGPEFLTYFQNEAQLEKSRLLSDRFSAERPKGSFSTLEIQRTEQGDSAMYLCASSPTGSGAITYGYTFGSGTRLTVV.